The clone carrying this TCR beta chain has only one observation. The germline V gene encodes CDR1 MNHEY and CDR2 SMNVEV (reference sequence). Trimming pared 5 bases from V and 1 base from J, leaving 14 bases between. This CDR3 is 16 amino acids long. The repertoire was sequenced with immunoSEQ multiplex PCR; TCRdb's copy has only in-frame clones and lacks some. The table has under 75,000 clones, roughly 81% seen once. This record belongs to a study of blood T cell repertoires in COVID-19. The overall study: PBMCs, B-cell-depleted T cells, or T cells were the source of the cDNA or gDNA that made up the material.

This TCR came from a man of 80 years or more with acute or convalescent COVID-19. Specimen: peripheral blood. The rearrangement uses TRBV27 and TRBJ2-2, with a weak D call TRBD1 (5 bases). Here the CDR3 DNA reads TGTGCCAGCAGTCCACCAGGGTTCCTGAACACCGGGGAGCTGTTTTTT. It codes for CASSPPGFLNTGELFF.